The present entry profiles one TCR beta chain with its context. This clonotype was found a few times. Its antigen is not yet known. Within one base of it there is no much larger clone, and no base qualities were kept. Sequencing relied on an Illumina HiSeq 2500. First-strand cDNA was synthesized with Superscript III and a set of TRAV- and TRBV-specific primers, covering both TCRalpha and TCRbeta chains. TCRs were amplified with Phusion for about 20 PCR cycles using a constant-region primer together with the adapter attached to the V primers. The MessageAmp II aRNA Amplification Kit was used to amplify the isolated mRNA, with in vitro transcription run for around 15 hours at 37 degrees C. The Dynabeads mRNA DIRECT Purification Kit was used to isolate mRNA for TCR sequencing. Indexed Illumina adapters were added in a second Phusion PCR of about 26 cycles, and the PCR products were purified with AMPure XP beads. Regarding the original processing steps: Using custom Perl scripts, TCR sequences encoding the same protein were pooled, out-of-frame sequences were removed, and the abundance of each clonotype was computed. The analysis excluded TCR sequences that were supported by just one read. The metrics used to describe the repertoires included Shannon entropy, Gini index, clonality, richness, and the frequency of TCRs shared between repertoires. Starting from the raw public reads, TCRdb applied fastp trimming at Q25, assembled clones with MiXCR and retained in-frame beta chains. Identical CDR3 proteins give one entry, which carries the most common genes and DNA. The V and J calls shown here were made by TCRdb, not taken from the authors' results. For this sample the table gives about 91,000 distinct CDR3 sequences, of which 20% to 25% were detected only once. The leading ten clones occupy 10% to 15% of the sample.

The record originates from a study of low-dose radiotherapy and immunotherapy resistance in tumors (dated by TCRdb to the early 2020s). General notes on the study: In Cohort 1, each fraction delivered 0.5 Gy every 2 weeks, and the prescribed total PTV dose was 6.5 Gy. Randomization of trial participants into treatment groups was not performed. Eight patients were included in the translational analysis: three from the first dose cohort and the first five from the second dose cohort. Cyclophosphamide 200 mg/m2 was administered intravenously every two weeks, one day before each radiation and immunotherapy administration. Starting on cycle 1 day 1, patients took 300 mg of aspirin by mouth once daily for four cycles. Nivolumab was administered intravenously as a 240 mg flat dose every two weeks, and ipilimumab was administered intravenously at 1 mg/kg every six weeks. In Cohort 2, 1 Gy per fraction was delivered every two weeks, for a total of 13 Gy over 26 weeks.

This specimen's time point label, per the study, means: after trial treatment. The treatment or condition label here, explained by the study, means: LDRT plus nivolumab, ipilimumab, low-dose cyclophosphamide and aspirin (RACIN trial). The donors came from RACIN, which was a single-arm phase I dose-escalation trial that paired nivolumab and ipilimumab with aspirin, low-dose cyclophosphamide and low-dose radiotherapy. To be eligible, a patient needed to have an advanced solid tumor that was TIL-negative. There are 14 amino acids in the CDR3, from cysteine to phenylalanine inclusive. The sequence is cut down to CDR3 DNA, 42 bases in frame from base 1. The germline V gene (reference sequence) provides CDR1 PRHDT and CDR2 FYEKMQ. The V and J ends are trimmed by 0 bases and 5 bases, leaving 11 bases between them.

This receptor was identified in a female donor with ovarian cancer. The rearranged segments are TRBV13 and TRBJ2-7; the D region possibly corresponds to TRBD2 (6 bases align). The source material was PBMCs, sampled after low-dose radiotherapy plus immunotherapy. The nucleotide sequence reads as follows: TGTGCCAGCAGCTTAGGGGGTTGGGGGGACGAGCAGTACTTC. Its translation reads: CASSLGGWGDEQYF.